This T cell receptor beta chain was documented in a study of vaccination effects on CD4 cells after COVID-19. Per the germline V gene, CDR1 is MRHNA and CDR2 is SNTAGT. Trimming removed 6 bases at V and 2 bases at J, with 11 bases between. There are 13 residues in the CDR3. Ahead of sequencing, the ViraFEST assay grew antigen-specific CD4+ T cells using viral peptide pools. The culture ran for around 10 days before CD4+ T cells were isolated. Each participant received a vaccine that was either BNT162b2 or mRNA-1273, given as two doses. Researchers swapped half the medium for IL-2 medium on both days 3 and 7. Study results and caveats: Recruitment yielded few convalescent patients, and the study had no early post-infection timepoints.

Comments on this clone: Its antigen is undetermined.

Sequenced by immunoSEQ multiplex PCR; TCRdb stores in-frame clones only, minus some. The table includes roughly 27,000 clones, roughly 70% detected once. V usage is TRBV6-4 and J usage is TRBJ2-7; tentatively, D is TRBD1 (5 bases). The sample in question was CD4+ T cells from PBMCs cultured with HCoV-NL63 spike peptides, obtained after COVID-19 vaccination. The TCR comes from a human donor who received a COVID-19 vaccine. The DNA for the CDR3 is TGTGCCAGCAGCGCCACAGGCACCTACGAGCAGTACTTC. The encoded protein is CASSATGTYEQYF.